This is a list of T cell receptor beta chains from one sample in a study of Graves' ophthalmopathy and Graves' hyperthyroidism. One entry per CDR3 protein, called by TCRdb with MiXCR from the multiplex PCR reads. In the table there are just over 600,000 distinct CDR3 sequences, around a fifth of which are singletons. The sample comprised peripheral blood. The receptors come from a woman between 18 and 30 years old with stable Graves' hyperthyroidism. Some clones in this sample may be carry-over from other donors' samples. Both conserved end residues are part of each CDR3. A D gene is named only where the DNA matches it firmly. Clone size is given for some rows only: seen once, a few or many times, or a class if the clone is expanded.

>17|NA|many|TRBJ1-3|TRBV15
CATSRGPRRGSGNTIYF
TGTGCCACCAGCAGGGGACCTCGCCGGGGATCTGGAAACACCATATATTTT
>13|NA|many|TRBJ2-2|TRBV5-1
CASSPNSDGELFF
TGCGCCAGCAGCCCAAATTCTGACGGGGAGCTGTTTTTT
>14|TRBD1|few|TRBJ1-2|TRBV3-1
CASSQHGTGVGYTF
TGTGCCAGCAGCCAACATGGGACAGGGGTCGGCTACACCTTC
>13|TRBD1|few|TRBJ2-4|TRBV3-1
CASSQVSGQGQYF
TGTGCCAGCAGCCAAGTGAGCGGACAGGGGCAATACTTC
>14|NA|NA|TRBJ2-5|TRBV6-2/TRBV6-3
CASETANRQETQYF
TGTGCCAGCGAGACAGCAAATAGACAAGAGACCCAGTACTTC
>12|NA|many|TRBJ1-1|TRBV12-3/TRBV12-4
CASSPGIAEAFF
TGTGCCAGCAGTCCGGGGATAGCTGAAGCTTTCTTT
>14|NA|many|TRBJ1-1|TRBV6-1
CASSDAGRGTEAFF
TGTGCCAGCAGTGATGCGGGCAGGGGAACTGAAGCTTTCTTT
>14|TRBD1|NA|TRBJ2-5|TRBV12-3/TRBV12-4
CASSHRDRAKTQYF
TGTGCCAGCAGTCACCGGGACAGGGCAAAGACCCAGTACTTC
>13|NA|NA|TRBJ2-5|TRBV4-1
CASSQEGSGLQYF
TGCGCCAGCAGCCAAGAGGGGTCGGGGCTCCAGTACTTC
>14|NA|NA|TRBJ2-7|TRBV6-5
CASSYGGFGYEQYF
TGTGCCAGCAGTTACGGAGGGTTTGGCTACGAGCAGTACTTC
>13|NA|NA|TRBJ1-2|TRBV12-3/TRBV12-4
CASSYNRARGYTF
TGTGCCAGCAGTTACAACAGGGCTCGAGGCTACACCTTC
>12|NA|NA|TRBJ1-1|TRBV29-1
CSAGGWGTEAFF
TGCAGCGCGGGAGGGTGGGGTACTGAAGCTTTCTTT
>15|TRBD1|many|TRBJ1-1|TRBV7-9
CASSSRQGTNTEAFF
TGTGCCAGCAGCTCGAGACAGGGGACGAACACTGAAGCTTTCTTT
>15|NA|many|TRBJ1-1|TRBV7-2
CASSLATGAISGAFF
TGTGCCAGCAGCCTAGCGACAGGAGCGATTTCTGGTGCTTTCTTT
>15|NA|many|TRBJ2-2|TRBV27
CASRVRGASTGELFF
TGTGCCAGCAGGGTTAGGGGGGCGAGCACCGGGGAGCTGTTTTTT
>17|NA|many|TRBJ1-1|TRBV6-1
CASSWGHLVGMNTEAFF
TGTGCCAGCAGCTGGGGACACCTGGTAGGCATGAACACTGAAGCTTTCTTT
>16|NA|many|TRBJ2-7|TRBV6-1
CASSRSGTPRDNEQYF
TGTGCCAGCAGTCGGTCCGGGACTCCTAGGGACAACGAGCAGTACTTC
>14|NA|many|TRBJ2-5|TRBV7-9
CASSSPWDLETQYF
TGTGCCAGCAGCTCTCCCTGGGACTTGGAGACCCAGTACTTC
>15|TRBD2|many|TRBJ2-2|TRBV6-2/TRBV6-3
CASSPIAGYTGELFF
TGTGCCAGCAGCCCGATAGCGGGCTACACCGGGGAGCTGTTTTTT
>19|TRBD1|many|TRBJ2-4|TRBV19
CASAVSGGRADLAKNIQYF
TGTGCCAGTGCAGTATCAGGGGGTAGGGCGGACCTAGCCAAAAACATTCAGTACTTC
>13|NA|many|TRBJ2-2|TRBV10-1
CASSGAPLGELFF
TGCGCCAGCAGTGGAGCGCCTTTGGGGGAGCTGTTTTTT
>17|TRBD1|few|TRBJ1-2|TRBV29-1
CSVEGVGQGASNYGYTF
TGCAGCGTTGAAGGTGTGGGACAGGGGGCGTCAAACTATGGCTACACCTTC
>14|NA|many|TRBJ2-7|TRBV28
CASTPSGAPYEQYF
TGTGCCAGCACCCCCTCGGGGGCACCCTACGAGCAGTACTTC
>13|TRBD1|many|TRBJ1-2|TRBV19
CASRGGADYGYTF
TGTGCCAGTAGAGGGGGCGCCGACTATGGCTACACCTTC
>13|TRBD1|many|TRBJ1-2|TRBV28
CASATGGYYGYTF
TGTGCCAGCGCGACAGGGGGATACTATGGCTACACCTTC
>13|TRBD1|NA|TRBJ2-5|TRBV6-1
CASTGTEKETQYF
TGTGCCAGCACCGGGACAGAAAAAGAGACCCAGTACTTC
>17|TRBD2|once|TRBJ2-7|TRBV10-3
CAINDPGTSGSGYEQYF
TGTGCCATCAATGACCCCGGGACTAGCGGGAGTGGGTACGAGCAGTACTTC
>15|NA|many|TRBJ2-5|TRBV3-1
CASRAGRGYQETQYF
TGTGCCAGCAGGGCCGGCAGGGGTTACCAAGAGACCCAGTACTTC
>18|TRBD2|few|TRBJ2-5|TRBV6-5
CASSYSRLSAGGKETQYF
TGTGCCAGCAGTTACTCGCGTTTATCAGCGGGGGGTAAGGAGACCCAGTACTTC
>12|NA|many|TRBJ1-2|TRBV20-1
CSAPSQGGGYTF
TGCAGTGCCCCGTCCCAGGGTGGGGGCTACACCTTC
>18|TRBD1|few|TRBJ2-5|TRBV27
CASSLVAVTGTGGETKYF
TGTGCCAGCAGTCTCGTTGCGGTTACCGGGACAGGGGGGGAGACCAAGTACTTC
>13|NA|NA|TRBJ1-6|TRBV10-3
CAAKRGEDSPLHF
TGTGCCGCCAAGAGAGGGGAGGATTCACCCCTCCACTTT
>13|TRBD1|many|TRBJ2-7|TRBV20-1
CSARGGQGTEQYF
TGCAGTGCTAGAGGGGGACAGGGGACCGAGCAGTACTTC
>16|NA|many|TRBJ2-4|TRBV6-1
CASSVQGLLAKNIQYF
TGTGCCAGCAGTGTACAGGGCCTACTAGCCAAAAACATTCAGTACTTC
>14|NA|many|TRBJ1-2|TRBV9
CASSVDSANYGYTF
TGTGCCAGCAGCGTAGACAGCGCTAACTATGGCTACACCTTC
>14|TRBD1|many|TRBJ2-2|TRBV6-5
CASDRGLNTGELFF
TGTGCCAGTGACAGGGGTCTGAACACCGGGGAGCTGTTTTTT
>11|TRBD1|NA|TRBJ1-5|TRBV6-1
CASRSGTGEHF
TGTGCCAGCAGATCCGGGACAGGGGAGCATTTT
>15|TRBD1|many|TRBJ1-2|TRBV27
CASSTRQGGLNGYTF
TGTGCCAGCAGTACCCGACAGGGCGGTCTTAACGGCTACACCTTC
>13|TRBD1|many|TRBJ1-2|TRBV30
CAWEGTGSRGYTF
TGTGCCTGGGAGGGGACAGGCTCCCGTGGCTACACCTTC
>12|NA|NA|TRBJ1-6|TRBV2
CASSEIRNTLHF
TGTGCCAGCAGTGAAATTCGGAACACCCTCCACTTT
>16|TRBD1|many|TRBJ1-2|TRBV19
CASSIETGRANYGYTF
TGTGCCAGTAGTATTGAGACAGGGAGAGCTAACTATGGCTACACCTTC
>14|NA|many|TRBJ1-5|TRBV5-1
CASSLAGLNQPQHF
TGCGCCAGCAGCTTGGCAGGCCTAAATCAGCCCCAGCATTTT
>16|TRBD2|many|TRBJ2-7|TRBV5-5
CASSLEGLAGVNEQYF
TGTGCCAGCAGCTTGGAAGGGCTAGCGGGGGTAAACGAGCAGTACTTC